This T cell receptor (beta chain) was identified during a study of cytomegalovirus exposure and HLA in healthy donors. This CDR3 has 14 residues. Germline V gene sequence: CDR1 SGHVS, CDR2 FQNEAQ. Trimming took 4 bases from V and 4 from J, leaving 13 bases between them. The PCR employed 60 Vbeta primers together with 13 Jbeta primers. The protocol was immunoSEQ multiplex PCR, while the TCRdb copy is restricted to in-frame clones and leaves out a portion. The repertoire has 60,000 or so clones, around 92% of them found once; the top ten carry approximately 1.6%. The sequence came from a man in his thirties or forties in good health and CMV-seropositive. V is TRBV7-8 and J is TRBJ1-2; a possible D gene is TRBD1 (5 bases). Sequencing was done on a sample of PBMCs. As DNA, the CDR3 is TGTGCCAGCAGCTCGCAGGGCGTCGGCTATGGCTACACCTTC. Its protein is CASSSQGVGYGYTF.